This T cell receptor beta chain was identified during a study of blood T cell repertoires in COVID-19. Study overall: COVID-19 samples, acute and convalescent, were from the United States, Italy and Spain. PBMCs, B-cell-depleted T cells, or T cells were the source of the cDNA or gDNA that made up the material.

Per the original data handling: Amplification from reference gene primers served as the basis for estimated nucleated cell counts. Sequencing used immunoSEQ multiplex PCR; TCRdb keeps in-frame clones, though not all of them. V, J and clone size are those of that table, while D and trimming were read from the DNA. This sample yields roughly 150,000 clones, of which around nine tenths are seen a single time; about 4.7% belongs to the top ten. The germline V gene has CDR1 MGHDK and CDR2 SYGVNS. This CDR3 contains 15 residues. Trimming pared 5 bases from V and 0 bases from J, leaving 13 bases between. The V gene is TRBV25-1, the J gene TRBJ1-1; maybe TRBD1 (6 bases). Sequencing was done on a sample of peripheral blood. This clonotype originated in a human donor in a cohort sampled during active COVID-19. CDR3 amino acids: CASSLRDTLNTEAFF. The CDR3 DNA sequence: TGTGCCAGCAGTTTACGGGACACCTTGAACACTGAAGCTTTCTTT.